These 22 T cell receptor beta chains share one sample of origin, sequenced in a study of cytomegalovirus exposure and HLA in healthy donors. This PCR relied on a set of 60 Vbeta primers and 13 Jbeta primers. Libraries were prepared by immunoSEQ multiplex PCR; TCRdb keeps only in-frame clonotypes and omits some of them. The sample has around 100,000 clones, about 61% seen once; the top ten hold about 8%. What was sequenced was PBMCs. All receptors derive from a man aged 18 to 35 in good health and CMV-seropositive.

The rearrangement links TRBV11-2 to TRBJ1-3; the D gene is possibly TRBD1 (5 bases). Germline V CDR1 and CDR2: SGHAT, FQNNGV. The CDR3 has 16 amino acids. Deletions cut 3 bases from V and 0 bases from J, with 12 bases between. The CDR3 nucleotides read TGTGCCAGCAGCTTGGGGCACGGCAGCTCTGGAAACACCATATATTTT. It codes for CASSLGHGSSGNTIYF.

The chain joins TRBV5-6 to TRBJ2-1; no firm D call. V was cut by 3 bases and J by 0 bases, with 10 bases left in between. Per germline, CDR1 SGHDT and CDR2 YYEEEE. The CDR3 totals 15 residues. CDR3 nucleotides: TGTGCCAGCAGCTGGGCCTTGAGCTCCTACAATGAGCAGTTCTTC. This codes for CASSWALSSYNEQFF.

The V and J genes are TRBV4-1 and TRBJ2-4, with D possibly TRBD1 on 8 matching bases. V gave up 0 bases and J gave up 9 bases, with 24 bases separating them. Germline V gene lookup returns CDR1 MGHRA and CDR2 YSYEKL. The CDR3 runs to 18 residues. CDR3 sequence reads: CASSQDPGQGGLSSIQYF. DNA of the CDR3: TGCGCCAGCAGCCAAGACCCAGGACAGGGAGGGCTCAGTAGCATTCAGTACTTC.

This rearrangement joins TRBV4-1 to TRBJ2-1; maybe TRBD1 (5 bases). The CDR3 length is 14 residues. In germline, CDR1 is MGHRA, CDR2 YSYEKL. V dropped 0 bases and J dropped 8 bases, with 11 bases sitting between them. CDR3 bases: TGCGCCAGCAGCCAAGACAGGGTTTTCCATGAGCAGTTCTTC. Translated: CASSQDRVFHEQFF.

V usage is TRBV29-1 and J usage is TRBJ2-7, with 7 positions matching TRBD1. Trimming removed 5 bases from V and 2 bases from J; junction bases left unmatched: 6. CDR1 is SQVTM, CDR2 ANQGSEA, per germline. The CDR3 covers 13 residues. The CDR3 DNA reads TGCAGCGTTACCAGGGACAGAACCTACGAGCAGTACTTC. This encodes CSVTRDRTYEQYF.

Remarks on this clone: Different DNA sequences within this sample yield the same CDR3. The genes are TRBV20-1 and TRBJ1-4; 8 bases match TRBD1. Germline CDR1 and CDR2: DFQATT and SNEGSKA (reference sequence). The V and J ends lost 5 bases and 8 bases, in that order; junction bases with no gene match: 1. The CDR3 is 11 residues long. CDR3 sequence (DNA): TGCAGTGCTGGGGACAGGGAAAAACTGTTTTTT. Translated, it gives CSAGDREKLFF.

The gene calls are TRBV5-6 and TRBJ2-5; tentatively, D is TRBD2 (7 bases). Germline CDR1 SGHDT, CDR2 YYEEEE. Trimming took off 3 bases at V and 1 base at J, with 19 bases between the two ends. CDR3 length: 17 residues. CDR3 sequence reads: CASSSGAGAGIQETQYF. The CDR3 DNA reads TGTGCCAGCAGCTCGGGGGCGGGGGCGGGTATCCAAGAGACCCAGTACTTC.

The table lists this clone with a few counts. J is TRBJ1-1 and V is TRBV5-1; 8 positions agree with TRBD1. Germline lookup yields CDR1 SGHRS and CDR2 YFSETQ. J lost 4 bases, V lost 4 bases, and 6 bases had no gene match. This CDR3 is built from 14 residues. The DNA for the CDR3 is TGCGCCAGCAGCGGGACAGGAGGAGGCACTGAAGCTTTCTTT. Translation: CASSGTGGGTEAFF. Drawing the rest from reference TRBV5-1 and TRBJ1-1, the complete variable domain is KAGVTQTPRYLIKTRGQQVTLSCSPISGHRSVSWYQQTPGQGLQFLFEYFSETQRNKGNFPGRFSGRQFSNSRSEMNVSTLELGDSALYLCASSGTGGGTEAFFGQGTRLTVV.

The chain is built from TRBV10-2 and TRBJ1-1; possible D gene TRBD1, 5 bases. The germline V gene has CDR1 WSHSY and CDR2 SAAADI. The length of the CDR3 is 17 residues. Trimming took off 0 bases at V and 4 bases at J, with 18 bases between the two ends. The CDR3: CASSESGGTWAGTEAFF. The DNA for the CDR3 is TGCGCCAGCAGTGAGTCCGGGGGAACGTGGGCGGGCACTGAAGCTTTCTTT.

The rearrangement uses TRBV5-1 and TRBJ1-2; D call uncertain. V dropped 4 bases and J dropped 3 bases, with 13 bases sitting between them. CDR1 and CDR2 (germline): SGHRS, YFSETQ. The CDR3 totals 14 residues. The CDR3 nucleotides are TGCGCCAGCAGCCCCGAGGGCGGGGACTATGGCTACACCTTC. As protein: CASSPEGGDYGYTF.

The chain has TRBV11-2 and TRBJ2-7; 9 bases are a match to TRBD1. The CDR3 has 15 residues. The germline CDR1 and CDR2 sequences are SGHAT and FQNNGV. J gave up 6 bases and V 1 base, and 7 bases lay outside the gene matches. CDR3 sequence: CASSLGGTGLSEQYF. CDR3 DNA: TGTGCCAGCAGCTTAGGCGGGACAGGGCTCTCCGAGCAGTACTTC. Complete variable domain (other parts from reference TRBV11-2 and TRBJ2-7): EAGVAQSPRYKIIEKRQSVAFWCNPISGHATLYWYQQILGQGPKLLIQFQNNGVVDDSQLPKDRFSAERLKGVDSTLKIQPAKLEDSAVYLCASSLGGTGLSEQYFGPGTRLTVT.

The CDR3 nucleotides read TGTGCCAGCAGTGCCAAAGGTTTTGGGCCCAATCAGCCCCAGCATTTT. It specifies CASSAKGFGPNQPQHF. The chain carries TRBV2 and TRBJ1-5, with D hard to call. The CDR3 sequence is 16 residues long. The germline gives CDR1 SNHLY, CDR2 FYNNEI. V was cut by 4 bases and J by 3 bases, with 16 bases left in between.

The rearrangement joins TRBV11-3 to TRBJ2-7; no firm D call. This CDR3 contains 13 residues. Trimming removed 4 bases from V and 3 bases from J, with 10 bases in between. The germline V gene encodes CDR1 SGHNT and CDR2 YENEEA. The CDR3, as DNA: TGTGCCAGCAGCTCCAACCTGAGCTACGAGCAGTACTTC. This encodes CASSSNLSYEQYF.

This chain connects TRBV5-1 to TRBJ2-6; maybe TRBD1 (6 bases). V lost 7 bases and J lost 0, with 11 bases in between. CDR3 size: 15 residues. CDR1 is SGHRS, CDR2 YFSETQ, per germline. The CDR3, as DNA: TGCGCCAGCGGGCAGGGGAGCTCTGGGGCCAACGTCCTGACTTTC. It translates to CASGQGSSGANVLTF.

V usage is TRBV10-3 and J usage is TRBJ1-3; the D is unclear. The V gene lost 10 bases and the J gene lost 0 bases, with 4 bases spanning the gap. Germline lookup yields CDR1 ENHRY and CDR2 SYGVKD. CDR3 length: 11 amino acids. The CDR3 coding sequence is TGTGCCACCCTCTCTGGAAACACCATATATTTT. This codes for CATLSGNTIYF.

The rearrangement uses TRBV2 and TRBJ1-2; D unclear. The CDR3 contains 15 residues. Trimming left V 5 bases short and J 8 bases short, with 21 bases between. Per the germline V gene, CDR1 is SNHLY and CDR2 is FYNNEI. The CDR3 DNA follows: TGTGCCAGCAGTCCGAATCCCCTAGGAGTGAGGGGCTACACCTTC. Its protein product is CASSPNPLGVRGYTF.

The rearrangement uses TRBV7-2 and TRBJ2-7; 10 bases match TRBD2. The CDR3 runs to 14 residues. Germline V gives CDR1 SGHTA, CDR2 FQGNSA. V lost 5 bases to trimming and J lost 2 bases; unmatched junction nucleotides: 3. The CDR3 DNA follows: TGTGCCAGCAGCAAGAGCGGGGGGGCCTACGAGCAGTACTTC. It specifies CASSKSGGAYEQYF. The whole variable domain, remainder taken from reference TRBV7-2 and TRBJ2-7, is GAGVSQSPSNKVTEKGKDVELRCDPISGHTALYWYRQSLGQGLEFLIYFQGNSAPDKSGLPSDRFSAERTGGSVSTLTIQRTQQEDSAVYLCASSKSGGAYEQYFGPGTRLTVT.

The chain joins TRBV5-8 to TRBJ1-3; D remains unclear. The length of the CDR3 is 14 residues. Trimming left V 0 bases short and J 1 base short, with 5 bases between. The germline CDR1 and CDR2 sequences are SGHTS and YDEGEE. CDR3 protein: CASSLGSSGNTIYF. CDR3 bases: TGTGCCAGCAGCTTGGGTTCTTCTGGAAACACCATATATTTT. Variable domain in full (rest from reference TRBV5-8 and TRBJ1-3): EAGVTQSPTHLIKTRGQQATLRCSPISGHTSVYWYQQALGLGLQFLLWYDEGEERNRGNFPPRFSGRQFPNYSSELNVNALELEDSALYLCASSLGSSGNTIYFGEGSWLTVV.

The chain is built from TRBV7-9 and TRBJ2-7; maybe TRBD1 (5 bases). Germline loops: CDR1 SEHNR, CDR2 FQNEAQ (reference sequence). The CDR3 spans 14 residues. V lost 5 bases and J lost 6, with 17 bases in between. The CDR3 sequence is CASSVLGAGAEQYF. In nucleotides, the CDR3 is TGTGCCAGCAGCGTTCTAGGGGCAGGCGCCGAGCAGTACTTC.

This clone came up a few times. The chain recombines TRBV6-1 with TRBJ1-2; 8 positions match TRBD1. This CDR3 spans 11 amino acids. Germline V gene lookup returns CDR1 MNHNS and CDR2 SASEGT. V shed 6 bases and J 13 bases; nucleotides not matched to a gene: 7. CDR3 DNA: TGTGCCAGCAGCGGGACAGGAGTCTCCACCTTC. This translates into CASSGTGVSTF.

The J gene is TRBJ2-5, the V gene TRBV7-9, with a tentative D call TRBD2 (6 bases). V shed 5 bases and J shed 1 base, with 14 bases lying between them. The CDR3 consists of 15 residues. Per the germline V gene, CDR1 is SEHNR and CDR2 is FQNEAQ (reference sequence). The CDR3 is CASSPDARGQETQYF. CDR3 nucleotides: TGTGCCAGCAGCCCCGACGCGCGGGGCCAAGAGACCCAGTACTTC.

The V call is TRBV2, the J call TRBJ2-7; maybe TRBD1 (5 bases). From germline, CDR1 is SNHLY and CDR2 FYNNEI. Trimming removed 6 bases from V and 3 bases from J, with 9 bases in between. The CDR3 is made up of 12 amino acids. The CDR3 DNA reads TGTGCCAGCAGGGACACCTACTACGAGCAGTACTTC. Its protein product is CASRDTYYEQYF.